This TCR beta chain was identified in a study of shared T cell receptors in the human thymus. This CDR3 spans 14 amino acids. V was clipped by 6 bases and J by 7 bases; unmatched bases: 10. Germline V gene sequence: CDR1 WSHSY, CDR2 SAAADI. Only in-frame clones appear in the TCRdb table, and some are missing; sequencing was by immunoSEQ multiplex PCR. The table shows 450,000 to 650,000 clones, with 70% to 80% occurring only once. In addition, the sample was reused for a study of human thymus T cells. From that study: Overlap was high between thymic repertoires from unrelated individuals, as reported in related research.

The sample consisted of thymocytes. J is TRBJ1-2 and V is TRBV10-2, with 8 nucleotides matching TRBD1. This sequence was found in a boy younger than two with a congenital heart defect. CDR3 sequence: CASRDPGQVLGYTF. In DNA form, the CDR3 reads TGCGCCAGCAGGGACCCGGGACAGGTCCTTGGCTACACCTTC.